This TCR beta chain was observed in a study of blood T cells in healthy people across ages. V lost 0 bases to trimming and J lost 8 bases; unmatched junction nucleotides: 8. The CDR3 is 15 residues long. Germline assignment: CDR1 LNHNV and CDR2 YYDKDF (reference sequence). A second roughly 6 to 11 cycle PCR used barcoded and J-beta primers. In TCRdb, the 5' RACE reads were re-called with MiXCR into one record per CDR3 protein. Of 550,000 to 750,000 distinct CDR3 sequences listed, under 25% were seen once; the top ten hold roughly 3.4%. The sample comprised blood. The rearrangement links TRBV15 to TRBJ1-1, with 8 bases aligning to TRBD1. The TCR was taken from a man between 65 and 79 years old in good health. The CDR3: CATSRDQTGGMEAFF. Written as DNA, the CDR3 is TGTGCCACCAGCAGAGATCAAACAGGGGGTATGGAAGCTTTCTTT.